The 15 T cell receptor beta chains in this list originate from one sample, sequenced in a study of regulatory T cells in long-lasting Graves disease. The sample's time point: newly diagnosed GD, antithyroid drugs for less than 3 months. PBMC RNA was the source of the TCR library. CDR3 regions were amplified by Arm-PCR using iRepertoire HTBI primers to build TCR beta libraries. MiXCR, run by TCRdb on the multiplex PCR reads, gives a single entry per CDR3 protein. The repertoire holds over 500,000 distinct CDR3 sequences, with 15% to 20% as singletons. A further study also used this sample, focusing on T cells in Graves' hyperthyroidism and ophthalmopathy.

Specimen: peripheral blood mononuclear cells (PBMCs), collected at new diagnosis, from a patient treated with antithyroid drugs. The origin of the receptors is a woman aged 25-40 years with Graves disease.

This clonotype was recorded many times. The genes are TRBV29-1 and TRBJ2-1; 8 bases are shared with TRBD1. The CDR3 spans 14 residues. The J segment lost 7 bases and the V segment lost 6 bases, leaving 11 bases of the junction unmatched. Germline CDR1 and CDR2: SQVTM and ANQGSEA. The CDR3 loop is CSVEPGQVENEQFF. CDR3 coding DNA: TGCAGCGTGGAGCCGGGACAGGTGGAGAATGAGCAGTTCTTC.

This clonotype was seen repeatedly, ten times or more. The CDR3, as DNA: TGTGCCACCAGTGATTTGCTGAGCGAGACCCAGTACTTC. This encodes CATSDLLSETQYF. The rearrangement uses TRBV24-1 and TRBJ2-5, with D unresolved. CDR3 length equals 13 residues. Germline V gives CDR1 KGHDR, CDR2 SFDVKD. With 0 bases removed from V and 5 bases from J, the gap between germline ends came to 6 bases.

The V and J genes are TRBV7-9 and TRBJ2-2; D ambiguous. Germline V gene data show CDR1 as SEHNR and CDR2 as FQNEAQ (reference sequence). V was shortened by 7 bases and J by 14 bases, with 17 bases between the two germline ends. The CDR3 has 12 residues. Here the CDR3 reads CASNTRTAFLFF. Written as DNA, the CDR3 is TGTGCCAGCAACACTCGCACGGCGTTCCTGTTTTTT.

The table lists this clonotype with many counts. V gene TRBV6-5 combines with J gene TRBJ1-2, with D hard to call. The germline V and J ends were trimmed by 0 bases and 6 bases, with 8 bases remaining between them. The CDR3 extends over 13 amino acids. Looked up from germline, CDR1 is MNHEY and CDR2 is SVGAGI. The CDR3 loop reads CASSYSGYDGYTF. DNA of the CDR3: TGTGCCAGCAGTTACTCAGGGTACGATGGCTACACCTTC.

This clonotype appeared a few times. The chain is built from TRBV28 and TRBJ2-7, with 8 positions matching TRBD2. This CDR3 is built from 15 residues. Germline trimming cut 5 bases from V and 2 bases from J; bases unmatched to any gene: 8. Germline-derived CDR1 and CDR2 are MDHEN and SYDVKM. DNA of the CDR3: TGTGCCAGCAGTCCCGGGGGGGACTTGACCTACGAGCAGTACTTC. Amino acids: CASSPGGDLTYEQYF.

This clonotype was counted many times. The chain combines TRBV7-2 with TRBJ2-1; TRBD2 matches at 13 bases. Losses at the gene ends were 5 bases for V and 6 bases for J; bases not matched to a gene: 10. The CDR3 consists of 17 residues. Germline V gene data show CDR1 as SGHTA and CDR2 as FQGNSA. The CDR3 loop is CASSPRTSGSWGNEQFF. The CDR3 bases are TGTGCCAGCAGCCCCAGGACTAGCGGGAGTTGGGGCAATGAGCAGTTCTTC.

This clonotype was seen more than once but under ten times. J is TRBJ2-1 and V is TRBV4-1; D is unresolved. Germline CDR1 is MGHRA and CDR2 is YSYEKL. The CDR3 contains 11 residues. V lost 5 bases, J lost 10 bases, and 9 bases lay in between. CDR3: CASSEFGEQFF. CDR3 coding DNA: TGCGCCAGCAGCGAGTTCGGGGAGCAGTTCTTC.

The gene calls are TRBV19 and TRBJ2-5, with 10 bases matching TRBD2. The V gene end was trimmed by 4 bases and the J gene end by 4 bases; junction bases not matched to a gene: 6. This CDR3 spans 15 amino acids. Germline V gives CDR1 LNHDA, CDR2 SQIVND (reference sequence). This chain's CDR3 is CASSKLAGVRETQYF. The CDR3, as DNA: TGTGCCAGTAGTAAGCTAGCGGGAGTTCGAGAGACCCAGTACTTC.

V usage is TRBV18 and J usage is TRBJ2-7, with 7 bases lining up with TRBD1. The germline V gene encodes CDR1 KGHSH and CDR2 LQKENI. V gave up 4 bases and J gave up 4 bases; unmatched junction bases: 10. This CDR3 contains 15 residues. CDR3 bases: TGTGCCAGCTCACAAGGAGAGACAGGGCGATACGAGCAGTACTTC. Its translation: CASSQGETGRYEQYF. Full variable domain (rest looked up from reference TRBV18 and TRBJ2-7): NAGVMQNPRHLVRRRGQEARLRCSPMKGHSHVYWYRQLPEEGLKFMVYLQKENIIDESGMPKERFSAEFPKEGPSILRIQQVVRGDSAAYFCASSQGETGRYEQYFGPGTRLTVT.

This clonotype was observed a few times. The V gene is TRBV9, the J gene TRBJ1-5; 11 bases are a match to TRBD1. The V and J ends lost 4 bases and 2 bases, in that order; junction bases with no gene match: 8. This CDR3 spans 17 amino acids. Germline loops: CDR1 SGDLS, CDR2 YYNGEE. The CDR3 sequence: CASSRGQGAVGNQPQHF. The CDR3 DNA reads TGTGCCAGCAGCCGAGGACAGGGGGCAGTGGGCAATCAGCCCCAGCATTTT.

Many counts were recorded for this clonotype. V and J are TRBV12-3 or TRBV12-4 and TRBJ1-2; the D gene is possibly TRBD1 (5 bases). The CDR3 runs to 13 residues. The ends were cut back, 5 bases at V and 5 bases at J, with 12 bases in the middle. The CDR3, as DNA: TGTGCCAGCAGTCCCGACAGCGTATATGGCTACACCTTC. Translating gives CASSPDSVYGYTF.

The genes are TRBV18 and TRBJ2-3, with 11 bases that match TRBD2. Germline trimming cut 8 bases from V and 2 bases from J; bases unmatched to any gene: 9. There are 16 residues in the CDR3. Per the germline V gene, CDR1 is KGHSH and CDR2 is LQKENI. The CDR3 sequence: CASGLYSGRATDTQYF. The CDR3 nucleotides are TGTGCCAGCGGACTGTATAGCGGGAGGGCCACAGATACGCAGTATTTT.

The genes are TRBV30 and TRBJ2-2; D not resolved. Germline lookup yields CDR1 GTSNPN and CDR2 SVGIG (reference sequence). Trimming took off 0 bases at V and 4 bases at J, with 9 bases between the two ends. The CDR3 is 14 amino acids. CDR3 sequence: CAWSVGLSTGELFF. DNA of the CDR3: TGTGCCTGGAGTGTGGGGTTAAGCACCGGGGAGCTGTTTTTT.

This clonotype appeared many times. The chain recombines TRBV7-3 with TRBJ1-1, with 7 bases lining up with TRBD1. CDR1 is SGHTA and CDR2 is FQGTGA in the germline V gene. Losses at the gene ends were 4 bases for V and 3 bases for J; bases not matched to a gene: 5. The CDR3 has 14 amino acids. The CDR3 region is CASSSQGGYTEAFF. The CDR3 nucleotides read TGTGCCAGCAGCTCCCAGGGGGGATACACTGAAGCTTTCTTT.

This clonotype occurred once. The germline gene is not matched at one end of the junction; a read error may be the cause. The chain carries TRBV20-1 and TRBJ2-1, with a possible D match to TRBD1 (5 bases). The CDR3 is made up of 14 amino acids. In germline, CDR1 is DFQATT, CDR2 SNEGSKA (reference sequence). The CDR3 loop is CSARSRAPYNEQFF. DNA for the CDR3: TGCAGCGCTAGGTCCAGGGCCCCCTACAATGAGCAGTTCTTC.